There are a few counts of the clone carrying this T cell receptor (beta chain). Its antigen is undetermined. Study-level findings and limits: Tumor-infiltrating Treg TCR alpha and beta sequences overlapped most with tumor naive CD4+ T cells, then blood naive.

The germline CDR1 and CDR2 sequences are MDHEN and SYDVKM. Trimming took off 3 bases at V and 4 bases at J, with 10 bases between the two ends. The CDR3 extends over 14 amino acids. After constant-region reverse-primer amplification, full-length variable regions underwent semi-nested PCR with Nested Universal Primer A. TCRdb analysed the 5' RACE reads with MiXCR anew, one entry per CDR3 protein. The sample has some 30,000 distinct CDR3 sequences, 26% seen once. The rearrangement uses TRBV28 and TRBJ2-1; D remains unclear. The sequenced sample was naive CD4+ T cells sorted from a lymph node. Described subset: naive CD4+ T cells, CD4+CD45RA+CD25-. This sequence was found in a female donor with breast cancer. CDR3 amino acids: CASSLVNTYNEQFF. The CDR3 DNA follows: TGTGCCAGCAGTTTGGTGAACACTTACAATGAGCAGTTCTTC.